Described below is a single TCR beta chain sequence and its context. Its antigen remains unidentified. This sample is drawn from a study of response to subunit inactivated influenza vaccine. Study results and caveats: Every seasonal influenza vaccination brings in few new T cells, the authors suggested.

Germline loops: CDR1 LNHNV, CDR2 YYDKDF (reference sequence). The CDR3 covers 15 residues. V dropped 5 bases and J dropped 3 bases, with 14 bases sitting between them. Via MiXCR, TCRdb re-called the RT-PCR reads, giving one row per CDR3 protein. The data show under 950,000 distinct CDR3 sequences, less than 25% seen once. This chain uses TRBV15 with TRBJ2-1, with a possible D match to TRBD2 (6 bases). The sample in question was PBMCs from blood, obtained around 5 days after vaccination. This receptor was obtained from a man in his fifties who received an inactivated influenza vaccine. As DNA, the CDR3 is TGTGCCACCAGCGTGGCGGGGAACATCTACAATGAGCAGTTCTTC. Translating it yields CATSVAGNIYNEQFF.